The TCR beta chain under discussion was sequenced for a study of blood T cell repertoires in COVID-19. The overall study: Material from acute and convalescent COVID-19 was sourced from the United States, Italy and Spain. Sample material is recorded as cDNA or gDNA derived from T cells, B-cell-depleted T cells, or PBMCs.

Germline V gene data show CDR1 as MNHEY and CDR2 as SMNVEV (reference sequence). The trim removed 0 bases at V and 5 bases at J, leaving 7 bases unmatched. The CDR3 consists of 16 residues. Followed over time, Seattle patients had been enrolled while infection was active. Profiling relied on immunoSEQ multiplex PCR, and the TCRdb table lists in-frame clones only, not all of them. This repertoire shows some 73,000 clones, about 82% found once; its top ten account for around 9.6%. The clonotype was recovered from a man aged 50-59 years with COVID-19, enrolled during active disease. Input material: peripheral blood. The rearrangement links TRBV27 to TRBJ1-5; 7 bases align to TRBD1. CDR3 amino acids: CASSLSPTGEHQPQHF. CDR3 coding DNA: TGTGCCAGCAGTTTATCCCCTACAGGGGAGCATCAGCCCCAGCATTTT.